This TCR beta chain was documented in a study of cytomegalovirus exposure and HLA in healthy donors. Study context: HLA-typed donors were the source of about 90 million unique TCRs held in an early data release. Study findings and constraints: Roughly uniform sequencing depth across donors was assumed, possibly incorrectly.

Germline CDR1 MNHEY, CDR2 SMNVEV (reference sequence). The CDR3 sequence is 16 residues long. The junction had 6 bases not matched to a gene; V was cut back by 3 bases and J by 8 bases. This PCR relied on a set of 60 Vbeta primers and 13 Jbeta primers. Assay used: immunoSEQ multiplex PCR; TCRdb lists only in-frame clones, some missing. The sample contains 100,000 to 150,000 clones, about 81% of which appear only once. This clone was counted a few times. The antigen is undetermined. V gene TRBV27 combines with J gene TRBJ2-3, with 15 positions matching TRBD2. The sample consisted of PBMCs. The source is a woman aged 40 to 50 in good health and CMV-seropositive. The CDR3 DNA follows: TGTGCCAGCAGTTTCGGGACTAGCGGGAGGCTAGCTACGCAGTATTTT. Its translation: CASSFGTSGRLATQYF.